This T cell receptor beta chain appears in the sequencing data of a study of T cell responses to AZD1222 COVID-19 vaccine. Study observations and caveats: Baseline seropositivity occurred in only a handful of AZD1222 recipients. The sample set comprised mostly white British donors with more females, and clonal diversity was possibly underestimated. Repertoires were collected only later (after the peak T cell response had occurred). With dominance at 160-218 and 743-854, vaccine-associated CD4 TCRs spanned spike.

A note on this clone: The antigen is not known.

CDR1 is SGHRS, CDR2 YFSETQ, per germline. Trimming removed 0 bases from V and 7 bases from J, with 10 bases in between. CDR3 size: 14 residues. Profiled with immunoSEQ multiplex PCR; TCRdb holds only in-frame clones, not every one. This table has about 100,000 clones, 88% appearing once. This TCR came from an adult in good health. The source was peripheral blood, collected on day 0 of AZD1222 vaccination. This rearrangement joins TRBV5-1 to TRBJ1-4; D not certain. The CDR3 region is CASSLGPVGEKLFF. The DNA for the CDR3 is TGCGCCAGCAGCTTGGGGCCTGTGGGTGAAAAACTGTTTTTT.